This T cell receptor beta chain came from a study of CD8 T cell repertoires and HIV-1 epitope variants (TCRdb year 2020). For the study in its entirety: T cells were stimulated in separate culture wells with each of twenty-five peptides representing autologous and known Gag and Nef epitope variants. A CMV, EBV and flu peptide pool, the Ebola AY9 epitope as negative control, and a no-peptide well were included as control conditions. Three Gag epitope families and Nef HW9 and YT9 were included among the tested epitopes. T cells were enriched with the EasySep Human T Cell Enrichment Kit and co-cultured with equal numbers of autologous T cell-negative cells as antigen-presenting cells. For 10 days the cultures were kept in IMDM with gentamicin, and on days 3 and 7 half of the media was changed with IL-2, IL-7 and IL-15 added. An aliquot of 1M T cells was saved as an uncultured baseline condition, separate from the approximately 75 T cell cultures. A total of 83 T cell cultures were run, with each culture condition done in triplicate except for one peptide, which was done in duplicate. General findings and caveats noted by the study authors: A handful of clonotypes recognized the Nef KF9 family and one clonotype recognized the HW9 family, while no responses were seen to the TAALDMSHF plasma variant. Nine or ten antigen-specific TCR beta clonotypes were identified, of which more than five appeared to be cross-reactive for autologous or known escape epitope variants. Only TCR beta chains were identified by the assay, and proliferation to antigen, not T cell function or cytokine profile, was indicated.

The EasySep Human CD8+ T Cell Enrichment Kit was used on day 10 to isolate CD8+ T cells from every culture. The CDR3, cysteine through phenylalanine, is 12 amino acids long. The only DNA kept is the CDR3, 36 bases in frame from the first base. As encoded in the germline V gene, CDR1 is SGDLS while CDR2 is YYNGEE. Clipping removes 7 bases from V and 8 bases from J, with 5 as the unmatched junction base count. TCR beta CDR3 regions were sequenced at survey depth on the immunoSEQ platform. The QIAamp DNA micro kit was used to extract genomic DNA from every cultured and uncultured CD8+ T cell population. Turning to the authors' computational methods: Samples with fewer than 5,000 productive reads were excluded, resulting in the removal of about 6.5% of the 75 HIV peptide-stimulated cultures. Sequences were trimmed to CDR3 by a MANAFEST web app, and nonproductive sequences, CDR3s under 5 amino acids, and sequences not starting with C or ending with F/W were removed. Clonotypes were classified as antigen-specific only if expansion was observed in at least 2 of 3 replicates versus the no-peptide control at FDR 0.01, only within one epitope family. A frequency at least fivefold higher than in wells stimulated with peptides from other epitope families was additionally required for specific clonotypes. The source is immuneACCESS, and TCRdb retained only in-frame sequences with V and J called. Part of the clones is not carried over; for the studies checked, unresolved V genes explain less than half of this, and the remainder is unexplained. Clone size and the V and J calls come from that table; the DNA yielded D and trimming. Here the sample has a few thousand clones; under 70% occur a single time. Approximately 42% of the sample belongs to the ten largest clones.

Concerning this clone itself: It has no known antigen specificity. Base qualities are missing; no much larger clone stands one base away.

The chain joins TRBV9 to TRBJ2-1, and 8 junctional nucleotides match TRBD2. The sequence was collected from a male donor with HIV. Input material: cultured CD8+ T cells derived from PBMCs. The CDR3 reads as follows: CASSPGGYEQFF. The sequenced DNA: TGTGCCAGCTCCCCGGGAGGGTATGAGCAGTTCTTC.